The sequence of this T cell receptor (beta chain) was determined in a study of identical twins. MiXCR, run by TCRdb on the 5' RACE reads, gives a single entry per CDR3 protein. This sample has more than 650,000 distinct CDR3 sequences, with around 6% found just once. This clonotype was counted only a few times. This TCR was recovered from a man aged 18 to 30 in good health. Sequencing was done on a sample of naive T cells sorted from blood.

CDR3 coding DNA: TGTGCCAGCAGCCAAGCGGGGCTGGGGCCCTACGAGCAGTACTTC. This encodes CASSQAGLGPYEQYF. V usage is TRBV3-1 and J usage is TRBJ2-7, with D perhaps being TRBD1 or TRBD2 (5 bases each). Per germline, CDR1 LGHDT and CDR2 YNNKEL (reference sequence). V shed 1 base and J shed 2 bases, with 12 bases lying between them. The CDR3 covers 15 residues.